This TCR beta chain was captured in a study of human T cells and chemical hapten exposure. Across the whole study: The use of 2% DPC on about 2 cm by about 2 cm of upper inner arm skin constituted sensitization. The study, taken as a whole, reports: There were significantly more large CDR3 similarity clusters among expanded TCRs than among controls.

This CDR3 spans 14 amino acids. Trimming removed 8 bases from V and 2 bases from J; junction bases left unmatched: 9. Germline CDR1 reads SGHTA; CDR2 reads FQGNSA. One entry per CDR3 protein, called by TCRdb with MiXCR from the RACE reads. This sample has some 97,000 distinct CDR3 sequences, with 27% found just once. Time point here: patch test 3, about 24 weeks after DPC sensitization. Treatment: therapeutic diphenylcyclopropenone sensitization with weekly scalp DPC. Drawing of blood took place ahead of applying each patch test. Non-pregnant alopecia patients aged 18 to 70, suitable for DPC therapy. This clonotype has just a few counts. Its cognate antigen is unknown.

The sequence was obtained from a man aged 35-49 years with alopecia areata. Some clones in this sample may be carry-over from other donors' samples. This rearrangement joins TRBV7-2 to TRBJ2-7; 7 bases fit TRBD1. Specimen: whole blood, collected in connection with sensitization to the hapten diphenylcyclopropenone (DPC). This CDR3 is CASGPSTGPYEQYF. In nucleotides, the CDR3 is TGTGCCAGCGGACCATCGACAGGGCCCTACGAGCAGTACTTC.